A selection of T cell receptor beta chains follows, all from one sample in a study of Graves' ophthalmopathy and Graves' hyperthyroidism. TCRdb re-analysed the multiplex PCR reads in MiXCR, keeping a single row per CDR3 protein. Here the sample spans about 700,000 distinct CDR3 sequences, roughly 40% being singletons. Sequenced: peripheral blood. The source of these receptors is an adult man with Graves' ophthalmopathy. Each CDR3 is given with its conserved first and last residue. Fields, in order: D gene, V gene, clone size, J gene, CDR3 DNA, CDR3 protein. D genes are given only for firm matches. Some rows mark clone size as missing; the rest say once, few, many or name a class of expanded clone.

D: -; V: TRBV7-3; size: -; J: TRBJ1-5; DNA: TGTGCCAGCAGCTTAAGTGCTAGAGGACAGCCTTATAGCAATCAGCCCCAGCATTTT; CDR3: CASSLSARGQPYSNQPQHF
D: -; V: TRBV7-8; size: many; J: TRBJ1-1; DNA: TGTGCCAGCCTCCTAAATTCAGGCACTGAAGCTTTCTTT; CDR3: CASLLNSGTEAFF
D: -; V: TRBV2; size: once; J: TRBJ1-1; DNA: TGTGCCAGCAGTGACCCGGGGGAGCGAACTGAAGCTTTCTTT; CDR3: CASSDPGERTEAFF
D: -; V: TRBV7-2; size: few; J: TRBJ2-7; DNA: TGTGCCAGCAGCTTAGCCGGAACGGGGAACGAGCAGTACTTC; CDR3: CASSLAGTGNEQYF
D: -; V: TRBV29-1; size: many; J: TRBJ1-1; DNA: TGCAGCGTTGGGGACACCATGAACACTGAAGCTTTCTTT; CDR3: CSVGDTMNTEAFF
D: TRBD1; V: TRBV2; size: many; J: TRBJ1-2; DNA: TGTGCCAGCAGTCTTGACAGGGATTTTCGAGGCTACACCTTC; CDR3: CASSLDRDFRGYTF
D: -; V: TRBV25-1; size: -; J: TRBJ2-7; DNA: TGTGCCAGCAGTTTCCCCCGGGCAGGGCTGACCGAGCAGTACTTC; CDR3: CASSFPRAGLTEQYF
D: TRBD1; V: TRBV6-5; size: -; J: TRBJ1-3; DNA: TGTGCCAGCAGTTACCTCGGACAGGGCCGAAACACCATATATTTT; CDR3: CASSYLGQGRNTIYF
D: TRBD1; V: TRBV2; size: -; J: TRBJ1-6; DNA: TGTGCCAGCAGTCGACAGGGGGCGACCTATAATTCACCCCTCCACTTT; CDR3: CASSRQGATYNSPLHF
D: -; V: TRBV7-3; size: -; J: TRBJ2-2; DNA: TGTGCCAGCAGCTTAACGAGCGGGCCATACACCGGGGAGCTGTTTTTT; CDR3: CASSLTSGPYTGELFF
D: -; V: TRBV5-1; size: many; J: TRBJ2-5; DNA: TGCGCCAGCAGCCCACTGACGGAAGAGACCCAGTACTTC; CDR3: CASSPLTEETQYF
D: -; V: TRBV4-3; size: -; J: TRBJ1-5; DNA: TGCGCCAGCAGCCAAGATCGCGCAACTCAGCCCCAGCATTTT; CDR3: CASSQDRATQPQHF
D: -; V: TRBV6-6; size: -; J: TRBJ2-3; DNA: TGTGCCAGCTCCAGTTACGACAGGACGCAGTATTTT; CDR3: CASSSYDRTQYF
D: TRBD2; V: TRBV20-1; size: -; J: TRBJ2-5; DNA: TGCAGTGCTTGGAGGCTAGGAGCGGGGGGGCCCGAGACCCAGTACTTC; CDR3: CSAWRLGAGGPETQYF
D: -; V: TRBV7-8; size: many; J: TRBJ1-5; DNA: TGTGCCAGCAGCTTGTACGGGAGCAATCAGCCCCAGCATTTT; CDR3: CASSLYGSNQPQHF
D: -; V: TRBV10-3; size: -; J: TRBJ1-5; DNA: TGTGCCAGCAGTTACTCCGAGTATCAGCCCCAGCATTTT; CDR3: CASSYSEYQPQHF
D: TRBD2; V: TRBV4-3; size: many; J: TRBJ2-7; DNA: TGCGCCAGCAGCCAAGATGCGGCGGGAGGGCCTGGCGAGCAGTACTTC; CDR3: CASSQDAAGGPGEQYF
D: -; V: TRBV28; size: -; J: TRBJ2-7; DNA: TGTGCCAGCAGTGTGGCAGGGGTGGGGGAGCAGTACTTC; CDR3: CASSVAGVGEQYF
D: -; V: TRBV20-1; size: -; J: TRBJ1-1; DNA: TGCAGTGCTAGGAGAGACCCTGGGAACACTGAAGCTTTCTTT; CDR3: CSARRDPGNTEAFF
D: -; V: TRBV11-2; size: -; J: TRBJ2-7; DNA: TGTGCCAGCAGCTTAGACCTAGGGCGCCTCTACGAGCAGTACTTC; CDR3: CASSLDLGRLYEQYF
D: -; V: TRBV7-3; size: -; J: TRBJ1-2; DNA: TGTGCCAGCAGCCCGGATTCACACAGCTATGGCTACACCTTC; CDR3: CASSPDSHSYGYTF
D: -; V: TRBV7-9; size: -; J: TRBJ2-2; DNA: TGTGCCAGCAGCTTATCGCTTCTGGGCGAGGAGGACGGGGAGCTGTTTTTT; CDR3: CASSLSLLGEEDGELFF
D: -; V: TRBV5-1; size: -; J: TRBJ2-6; DNA: TGCGCCAGCAGCTTGGTCGGGAGTGGGGCCTACGTCCTGACTTTC; CDR3: CASSLVGSGAYVLTF
D: -; V: TRBV12-3/TRBV12-4; size: -; J: TRBJ2-7; DNA: TGTGCCAGCAGCCCGGGGGCAGGGAAGGGCTCCGAGCAGTACTTC; CDR3: CASSPGAGKGSEQYF
D: TRBD1; V: TRBV6-6; size: many; J: TRBJ2-5; DNA: TGTGCCAGCACCGTTGACAGGGCGTCAGAGACCCAGTACTTC; CDR3: CASTVDRASETQYF
D: -; V: TRBV24-1; size: -; J: TRBJ1-5; DNA: TGTGCCAGCAGTTACCGAGGACAGAGCAATCAGCCCCAGCATTTT; CDR3: CASSYRGQSNQPQHF
D: TRBD2; V: TRBV19; size: -; J: TRBJ2-2; DNA: TGTGCCAGTAGGGTGCCTCCGGGACTAGCTGCCACCGGGGAGCTGTTTTTT; CDR3: CASRVPPGLAATGELFF
D: TRBD1; V: TRBV24-1; size: few; J: TRBJ2-5; DNA: TGTGCCAGCAGTTTATCTGGGACAGGACAAGAGACCCAGTACTTC; CDR3: CASSLSGTGQETQYF
D: -; V: TRBV7-6; size: -; J: TRBJ1-3; DNA: TGTGCCAGCAGCATGGACGGGGAAGGAAACACCATATATTTT; CDR3: CASSMDGEGNTIYF
D: -; V: TRBV11-2; size: -; J: TRBJ2-5; DNA: TGTGCCAGCACTGCCGGGGGCCGTCAGACCCAGTACTTC; CDR3: CASTAGGRQTQYF
D: TRBD2; V: TRBV29-1; size: few; J: TRBJ2-7; DNA: TGCAGCGCCCTACTAGCGGGAACGATTCTCGGCGAGCAGTACTTC; CDR3: CSALLAGTILGEQYF
D: TRBD1; V: TRBV20-1; size: -; J: TRBJ1-6; DNA: TGCAGTGCGGAAACACCGGGACAGTTTAATTCACCCCTCCACTTT; CDR3: CSAETPGQFNSPLHF
D: -; V: TRBV9; size: -; J: TRBJ2-7; DNA: TGTGCCAGCAGCGTAGAAAGGGACATCAACGAGCAGTACTTC; CDR3: CASSVERDINEQYF
D: -; V: TRBV7-9; size: -; J: TRBJ2-5; DNA: TGTGCCAGCTCACCACTGGAGGGAACTGTGGCGGAGACCCAGTACTTC; CDR3: CASSPLEGTVAETQYF
D: -; V: TRBV10-3; size: -; J: TRBJ1-5; DNA: TGTGCCAGCAGTGAGAGGCGGGGAATAGGTCAGCCCCAGCATTTT; CDR3: CASSERRGIGQPQHF
D: -; V: TRBV2; size: many; J: TRBJ2-5; DNA: TGTGCCAGTACTCAAAATGGGGAGACCCAGTACTTC; CDR3: CASTQNGETQYF
D: TRBD1; V: TRBV29-1; size: many; J: TRBJ1-2; DNA: TGCAGCGACCGTACAGGGGCGGGCTACACCTTC; CDR3: CSDRTGAGYTF
D: -; V: TRBV5-5; size: -; J: TRBJ2-7; DNA: TGTGCCAGCAGCAAGACAGGTTTCTACGAGCAGTACTTC; CDR3: CASSKTGFYEQYF
D: -; V: TRBV5-1; size: -; J: TRBJ1-3; DNA: TGCGCCAGTCATCAGGGATCAGTTGGAAACACCATATATTTT; CDR3: CASHQGSVGNTIYF
D: -; V: TRBV7-8; size: many; J: TRBJ1-4; DNA: TGTGCCAGCAGGGCCGAGGGAGCTGAAAAACTGTTTTTT; CDR3: CASRAEGAEKLFF
D: TRBD1; V: TRBV15; size: -; J: TRBJ1-2; DNA: TGTGCCACCAGCAGAGATGGGACAGAGACGTACACCTTC; CDR3: CATSRDGTETYTF
D: -; V: TRBV7-2; size: many; J: TRBJ2-7; DNA: TGTGCCAGCAGCCGATTAGCGGACTACGAGCAGTACTTC; CDR3: CASSRLADYEQYF
D: -; V: TRBV7-2; size: -; J: TRBJ1-5; DNA: TGTGCCAGCAGCTTAAGGGGGGGGGAAGGACGTCAGCCCCAGCATTTT; CDR3: CASSLRGGEGRQPQHF
D: TRBD1; V: TRBV2; size: many; J: TRBJ1-1; DNA: TGTGCCAGCAGCCCCAGGGGGCGGGAAGCTTTCTTT; CDR3: CASSPRGREAFF
D: -; V: TRBV2; size: -; J: TRBJ2-7; DNA: TGTGCCAGCAGCCAAGACCCCGGAGGTTATCTTGATAGAATCTACGAGCAGTACTTC; CDR3: CASSQDPGGYLDRIYEQYF
D: -; V: TRBV7-9; size: -; J: TRBJ2-5; DNA: TGTGCCAGCAGCTCCGAAGGGGATACGCAGACCCAGTACTTC; CDR3: CASSSEGDTQTQYF
D: TRBD2; V: TRBV20-1; size: -; J: TRBJ2-5; DNA: TGCAGTGCTAGGCGTTTTCGTAGCGGGAACTTGGAGACCCAGTACTTC; CDR3: CSARRFRSGNLETQYF
D: -; V: TRBV20-1; size: -; J: TRBJ2-5; DNA: TGCAGTGCTAGCGGGAGCCATCAAGAGACCCAGTGCTTC; CDR3: CSASGSHQETQCF
D: TRBD1; V: TRBV7-8; size: many; J: TRBJ2-5; DNA: TGTGCCAGCAGCTTCAGACAGGGGATTGGGGAGACCCAGTACTTC; CDR3: CASSFRQGIGETQYF
D: -; V: TRBV7-9; size: few; J: TRBJ2-2; DNA: TGTGCCAGCAGCGTAGGGAATGCGAACACCGGGGAGCTGTTTTTT; CDR3: CASSVGNANTGELFF
D: -; V: TRBV10-3; size: many; J: TRBJ2-6; DNA: TGTGCCATCAGTGGGGCTCCATACTCTGGGGCCAACGTCCTGACTTTC; CDR3: CAISGAPYSGANVLTF
D: TRBD1; V: TRBV11-2; size: -; J: TRBJ2-6; DNA: TGTGCCAGCAGCTTAGGGGAGACAGGGCGCTCTGGGGCCAACGTCCTGACTTTC; CDR3: CASSLGETGRSGANVLTF
D: TRBD2; V: TRBV6-2/TRBV6-3; size: few; J: TRBJ2-7; DNA: TGTGCCAGCAGTTACGCGTCTAGCGGATACTACGAGCAGTACTTC; CDR3: CASSYASSGYYEQYF
D: -; V: TRBV20-1; size: few; J: TRBJ1-2; DNA: TGCAGTGCTAGGGGTACAGGGATTCCGGGCTACACCTTC; CDR3: CSARGTGIPGYTF
D: -; V: TRBV7-9; size: many; J: TRBJ2-7; DNA: TGTGCCAGCAGCCCGCGGGCCGTGAGCTACGAGCAGTACTTC; CDR3: CASSPRAVSYEQYF
D: -; V: TRBV15; size: -; J: TRBJ2-7; DNA: TGTGCTAGAGGCGGGTTGACCTACGAGCAGTACTTC; CDR3: CARGGLTYEQYF
D: TRBD1; V: TRBV6-6; size: few; J: TRBJ1-2; DNA: TGTGCCAGCACCGACAGGGGGGTGAGTGGCTACACCTTC; CDR3: CASTDRGVSGYTF